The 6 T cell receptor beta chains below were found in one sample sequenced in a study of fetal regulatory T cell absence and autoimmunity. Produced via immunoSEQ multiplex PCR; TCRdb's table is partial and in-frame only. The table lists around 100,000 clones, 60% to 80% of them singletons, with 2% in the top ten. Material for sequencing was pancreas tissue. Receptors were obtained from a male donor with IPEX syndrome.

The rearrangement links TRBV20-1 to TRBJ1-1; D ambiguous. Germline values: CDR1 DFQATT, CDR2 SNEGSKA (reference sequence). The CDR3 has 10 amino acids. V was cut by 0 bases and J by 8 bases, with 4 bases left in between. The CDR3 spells CSAREVEAFF. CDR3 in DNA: TGCAGTGCTAGAGAGGTCGAAGCTTTCTTT.

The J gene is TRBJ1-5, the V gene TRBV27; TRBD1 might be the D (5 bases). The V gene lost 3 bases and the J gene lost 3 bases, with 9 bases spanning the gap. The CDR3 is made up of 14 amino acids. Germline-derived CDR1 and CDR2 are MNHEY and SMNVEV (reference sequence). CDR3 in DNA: TGTGCCAGCAGTTTTTCCAGGGTCAATCAGCCCCAGCATTTT. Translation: CASSFSRVNQPQHF.

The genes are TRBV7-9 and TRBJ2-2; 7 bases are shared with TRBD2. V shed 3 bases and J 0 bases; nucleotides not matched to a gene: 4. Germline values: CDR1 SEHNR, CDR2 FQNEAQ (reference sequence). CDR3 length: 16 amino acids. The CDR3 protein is CASSLERDTNTGELFF. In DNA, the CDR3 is TGTGCCAGCAGCTTGGAGCGGGATACGAACACCGGGGAGCTGTTTTTT.

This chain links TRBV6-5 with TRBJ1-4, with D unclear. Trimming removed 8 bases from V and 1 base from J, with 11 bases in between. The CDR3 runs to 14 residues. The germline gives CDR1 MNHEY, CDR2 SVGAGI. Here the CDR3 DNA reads TGTGCCAGCCGATACGCGGGAACTAATGAAAAACTGTTTTTT. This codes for CASRYAGTNEKLFF.

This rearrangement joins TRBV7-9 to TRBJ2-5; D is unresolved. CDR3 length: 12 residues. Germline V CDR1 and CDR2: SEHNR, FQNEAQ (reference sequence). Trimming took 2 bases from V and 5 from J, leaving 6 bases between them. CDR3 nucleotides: TGTGCCAGCAGCTTACGCCCTGAGACCCAGTACTTC. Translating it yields CASSLRPETQYF.

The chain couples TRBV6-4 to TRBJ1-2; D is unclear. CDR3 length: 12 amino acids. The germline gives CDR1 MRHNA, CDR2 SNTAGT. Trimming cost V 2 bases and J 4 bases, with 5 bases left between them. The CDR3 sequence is CASSDRAYGYTF. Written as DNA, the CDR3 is TGTGCCAGCAGTGACAGGGCCTATGGCTACACCTTC.